Shown below are 21 T cell receptor beta chains from a single sample sequenced in a study of T cells in Graves' hyperthyroidism and ophthalmopathy. Using RNA transcripts as the source, TCR beta CDR3 regions were amplified. A set of HTBI primers served as the primers for a first-round RT-PCR of the TCR CDR3. TCRdb re-derived calls from the multiplex PCR reads in MiXCR, one entry per CDR3 protein. Of more than 350,000 distinct CDR3 sequences listed, 13% to 15% are singletons. Sequences were obtained from blood. The source is a woman aged 55-69 years with Graves' ophthalmopathy.

Comments on this clonotype: A much larger clone lies a single base off, so this may be a read error. V usage is TRBV24-1 and J usage is TRBJ2-3; 8 bases are shared with TRBD1. J gave up 2 bases and V 9 bases, and 6 bases lay outside the gene matches. The germline V gene has CDR1 KGHDR and CDR2 SFDVKD. The CDR3 runs to 14 residues. The CDR3 nucleotides read TGTGCCACCGGCAGGACAGGGACCACAGATACGCAGTATTTT. Amino acids: CATGRTGTTDTQYF.

This clonotype was observed at least ten times. The genes are TRBV5-1 and TRBJ1-1, with a tentative D call TRBD1 (6 bases). Germline assignment: CDR1 SGHRS and CDR2 YFSETQ. The V end was cut by 7 bases, the J end by 7 bases, with 14 bases between. This CDR3 region has 12 residues. The DNA of the CDR3 is TGCGCCAGCTTCAAACAGGGAGGTGAAGCTTTCTTT. The encoded protein is CASFKQGGEAFF.

This clonotype has ten or more counts. V and J are TRBV5-6 and TRBJ2-7, with a possible D match to TRBD1 (6 bases). Deletions cut 7 bases from V and 7 bases from J, with 18 bases between. The CDR3 covers 13 residues. Germline V gene data show CDR1 as SGHDT and CDR2 as YYEEEE. CDR3 residues: CASSRVRGWEQYF. CDR3 in DNA: TGTGCCAGCTCAAGAGTCAGGGGTTGGGAGCAGTACTTC.

The chain is built from TRBV27 and TRBJ1-3; 10 bases line up with TRBD1. V lost 3 bases, J lost 3 bases, and 8 bases stayed unmatched. This CDR3 is built from 17 residues. CDR1 MNHEY and CDR2 SMNVEV come from the germline V gene (reference sequence). CDR3 in DNA: TGTGCCAGCAGTTTTTCGGGGACAGGGGTCGATGGAAACACCATATATTTT. Translated, it gives CASSFSGTGVDGNTIYF.

This clonotype came up many times. This chain connects TRBV5-1 to TRBJ2-5; a weak D match, TRBD2 (6 bases). The CDR3 sequence is 14 residues long. V lost 4 bases and J 4 bases, leaving 14 bases between the germline ends. From germline, CDR1 is SGHRS and CDR2 YFSETQ. The DNA of the CDR3 is TGCGCCAGCAGCACCCCGGAGGGGCTAGAGACCCAGTACTTC. This sequence encodes CASSTPEGLETQYF.

This clonotype occurred many times. The rearrangement links TRBV20-1 to TRBJ2-5; possibly TRBD2 for D (5 bases). Germline assignment: CDR1 DFQATT and CDR2 SNEGSKA (reference sequence). Trimming stripped 7 bases from V and 4 bases from J, with 13 bases between. The CDR3 is 12 residues long. The CDR3 reads CSGAAVGETQYF. CDR3 DNA sequence: TGCAGTGGCGCAGCGGTTGGAGAGACCCAGTACTTC.

This clonotype was seen repeatedly, ten times or more. The gene calls are TRBV5-1 and TRBJ2-3; a possible D gene is TRBD2 (5 bases). Germline V gene data show CDR1 as SGHRS and CDR2 as YFSETQ. V lost 0 bases, J lost 5 bases, and 10 bases lay in between. This CDR3 has 14 residues. The DNA for the CDR3 is TGCGCCAGCAGCTTGGACTCCGGGATAGATACGCAGTATTTT. Encoded protein: CASSLDSGIDTQYF.

The chain employs TRBV20-1 and TRBJ2-1; 8 bases match TRBD1. After removal of 1 base from V and 6 bases from J, the junction contained 20 bases not matched to a gene. The CDR3 covers 19 residues. Looked up from germline, CDR1 is DFQATT and CDR2 is SNEGSKA (reference sequence). The CDR3 region is CSARVRGQPLSHSINEQFF. CDR3 sequence (DNA): TGCAGTGCTAGAGTCAGGGGGCAGCCCCTTTCCCACTCCATCAATGAGCAGTTCTTC.

This clonotype was detected many times. The genes are TRBV28 and TRBJ2-3, with D perhaps matching TRBD2 (5 bases). This CDR3 comprises 17 residues. CDR1 is MDHEN and CDR2 is SYDVKM in the germline V gene. V gave up 1 base and J gave up 2 bases, with 16 bases separating them. The CDR3 region is CASSLFWRVRDTDTQYF. Written as DNA, the CDR3 is TGTGCCAGCAGTTTATTTTGGCGGGTGAGAGACACAGATACGCAGTATTTT.

This chain links TRBV7-3 with TRBJ2-6, with 9 bases identical to TRBD1. V trimming: 4 bases; J trimming: 2 bases; junction bases outside the gene matches: 3. Looked up from germline, CDR1 is SGHTA and CDR2 is FQGTGA. The CDR3 consists of 16 residues. The CDR3 bases are TGTGCCAGCAGCTGGGACAGGGTGACTGGGGCCAACGTCCTGACTTTC. Amino acids: CASSWDRVTGANVLTF.

This clonotype was seen ten or more times. This chain uses TRBV2 with TRBJ2-7; 8 bases align to TRBD2. Germline V gives CDR1 SNHLY, CDR2 FYNNEI. The J segment lost 3 bases and the V segment lost 5 bases, leaving 6 bases of the junction unmatched. CDR3 size: 14 residues. Here the CDR3 reads CASSYPGLDYEQYF. The CDR3 DNA is TGTGCCAGCAGTTATCCGGGACTAGACTACGAGCAGTACTTC.

This clonotype was seen a few times. This chain joins TRBV2 and TRBJ1-3, with TRBD1 matching 10 bases. J was trimmed by 3 bases and V by 6 bases; bases with no gene match: 5. The length of the CDR3 is 15 residues. From germline, CDR1 is SNHLY and CDR2 FYNNEI. In nucleotides, the CDR3 is TGTGCCAGCAGAAGGACAGGGGGTTATGGAAACACCATATATTTT. Residues: CASRRTGGYGNTIYF.

This clonotype was picked up a small number of times. J is TRBJ2-1 and V is TRBV4-1; 7 positions agree with TRBD2. CDR3 length: 18 amino acids. The germline CDR1 and CDR2 sequences are MGHRA and YSYEKL. V gave up 4 bases and J gave up 0 bases; unmatched junction bases: 12. The CDR3 sequence: CASSPGGRDVSSYNEQFF. In nucleotides, the CDR3 is TGCGCCAGCAGCCCCGGGGGGAGGGATGTGAGCTCCTACAATGAGCAGTTCTTC.

There are a few counts of this clonotype. The J gene is TRBJ2-1, the V gene TRBV5-1; tentatively, D is TRBD2 (6 bases). The V end was cut by 4 bases, the J end by 4 bases, with 12 bases between. This CDR3 has 14 residues. The germline gives CDR1 SGHRS, CDR2 YFSETQ. CDR3 region: CASSPGSEYNEQFF. In nucleotides, the CDR3 is TGCGCCAGCAGCCCCGGGAGTGAGTACAATGAGCAGTTCTTC.

The genes are TRBV2 and TRBJ2-2; 8 bases line up with TRBD2. V trimming: 8 bases; J trimming: 4 bases; junction bases outside the gene matches: 9. The CDR3 is 15 amino acids. Germline CDR1 and CDR2: SNHLY and FYNNEI. CDR3 amino acids: CASEGGGRGTGELFF. The CDR3, as DNA: TGTGCCAGCGAGGGCGGGGGGCGAGGCACCGGGGAGCTGTTTTTT.

This clonotype was seen repeatedly, ten times or more. This chain connects TRBV25-1 to TRBJ2-7; 8 nucleotides align to TRBD2. The CDR3 is 18 amino acids. Germline V gene sequence: CDR1 MGHDK, CDR2 SYGVNS. V lost 2 bases, J lost 6 bases, and 18 bases stayed unmatched. CDR3 region: CASSEVSGGGLGSGEQYF. The CDR3 DNA follows: TGTGCCAGCAGTGAAGTATCGGGTGGGGGACTAGGATCGGGCGAGCAGTACTTC.

The V gene is TRBV9, the J gene TRBJ2-3, with a possible D match to TRBD2 (5 bases). The CDR3 length is 15 residues. CDR1 SGDLS and CDR2 YYNGEE come from the germline V gene. V lost 4 bases, J lost 1 base, and 13 bases lay in between. The CDR3 protein is CASSHASGGTDTQYF. The CDR3 DNA sequence: TGTGCCAGCAGCCACGCAAGCGGAGGCACAGATACGCAGTATTTT.

This clonotype has a count of ten or more. V is TRBV11-3 and J is TRBJ2-7, with D perhaps matching TRBD2 (6 bases). CDR3 length: 16 amino acids. V lost 7 bases and J 1 base, leaving 20 bases between the germline ends. In germline, CDR1 is SGHNT, CDR2 YENEEA. This CDR3 is CASTGLERAFSYEQYF. In nucleotides, the CDR3 is TGTGCCAGCACAGGTTTGGAGCGGGCCTTTTCCTACGAGCAGTACTTC.

This clonotype showed up many times. The J gene is TRBJ2-1, the V gene TRBV24-1; D is unresolved. The ends were cut back, 4 bases at V and 5 bases at J, with 17 bases in the middle. The CDR3 has 16 residues. Germline values: CDR1 KGHDR, CDR2 SFDVKD. The CDR3 DNA follows: TGTGCCACCAGTGACACAGCAGGAGAGCGAAACAATGAGCAGTTCTTC. It specifies CATSDTAGERNNEQFF.

V and J are TRBV7-3 and TRBJ2-2; 8 nucleotides match TRBD2. The CDR3 contains 16 residues. CDR1 and CDR2 from the germline V gene are SGHTA and FQGTGA. V was pared by 5 bases and J by 5 bases, with 10 bases of the junction left unmatched. The CDR3 DNA follows: TGTGCCAGCAGCCCAAGGAGGACTAGCCGTACCGGGGAGCTGTTTTTT. It specifies CASSPRRTSRTGELFF.

This clonotype was observed once. The genes are TRBV11-2 and TRBJ2-7, with 10 bases fitting TRBD2. V trimming: 8 bases; J trimming: 9 bases; junction bases outside the gene matches: 16. CDR1 is SGHAT and CDR2 is FQNNGV in the germline V gene. The CDR3 has 15 residues. CDR3 nucleotides: TGTGCCAGCTCACCTCGAACTAGCGGGACTCACGGGCAGTACTTC. Residues: CASSPRTSGTHGQYF.